A single sample is the source of the 14 T cell receptor beta chains below, sequenced in a study of blood T cells in healthy people across ages. A second PCR, run for about 7 to 11 cycles, used a sample-barcoded 5' primer plus a J-beta primer mix. In TCRdb, the 5' RACE reads were re-called with MiXCR into one record per CDR3 protein. Counted here are approximately 760,000 distinct CDR3 sequences, around 25% occurring once; the ten biggest clones make up under 10%. This same sample was also taken into another study, of T cells of mothers and their children.

The material sequenced was blood. Receptor source: a boy under 18 in good health.

This clonotype was seen a few times. The V and J genes are TRBV27 and TRBJ2-7; tentative D call: TRBD2 (6 bases). The CDR3 spans 10 residues. V was pared by 11 bases and J by 4 bases, with 9 bases between. Germline CDR1 reads MNHEY; CDR2 reads SMNVEV (reference sequence). This CDR3 is CAAGFYEQYF. The CDR3 DNA reads TGTGCCGCGGGATTTTACGAGCAGTACTTC.

This clonotype was detected only a few times. The V call is TRBV3-1, the J call TRBJ2-1; tentative D call: TRBD2 (6 bases). There are 14 residues in the CDR3. The germline CDR1 and CDR2 sequences are LGHDT and YNNKEL (reference sequence). V was shortened by 6 bases and J by 3 bases, with 12 bases between the two germline ends. The DNA of the CDR3 is TGTGCCAGCAGTGAGGGACTGAACTACAATGAGCAGTTCTTC. It specifies CASSEGLNYNEQFF.

This clonotype was recorded a few times. The rearrangement uses TRBV7-3 and TRBJ2-5, with a tentative D call TRBD2 (6 bases). The J call is doubtful: the DNA matches TRBJ2-1 better. The CDR3 is 13 amino acids. Germline assignment: CDR1 SGHTA and CDR2 FQGTGA. The CDR3 here is CASRPTSLDEQFF. The CDR3 bases are TGTGCCAGCAGACCGACTAGTTTGGATGAGCAGTTCTTC.

The rearrangement uses TRBV29-1 and TRBJ2-7; no clear D. Germline lookup yields CDR1 SQVTM and CDR2 ANQGSEA. The CDR3 runs 13 residues. Trimming cost V 2 bases and J 0 bases, with 8 bases left between them. This CDR3 reads CSVETQTSYEQYF. CDR3 nucleotides: TGCAGCGTTGAAACCCAAACCTCCTACGAGCAGTACTTC.

This clonotype appeared a few times. The rearrangement uses TRBV29-1 and TRBJ2-5, with 12 bases that match TRBD2. The V gene end was trimmed by 3 bases and the J gene end by 4 bases; junction bases not matched to a gene: 6. From germline, CDR1 is SQVTM and CDR2 ANQGSEA. The length of the CDR3 is 15 residues. CDR3 DNA sequence: TGCAGCGTTGAGGAGTCTAGCGGGGGGGCAGAGACCCAGTACTTC. It codes for CSVEESSGGAETQYF. The full variable domain, rest sourced from reference TRBV29-1 and TRBJ2-5, is SAVISQKPSRDICQRGTSLTIQCQVDSQVTMMFWYRQQPGQSLTLIATANQGSEATYESGFVIDKFPISRPNLTFSTLTVSNMSPEDSSIYLCSVEESSGGAETQYFGPGTRLLVL.

A few counts support this clonotype. This rearrangement joins TRBV4-3 to TRBJ2-7, with 10 bases aligning to TRBD2. Germline V CDR1 and CDR2: LGHNA, YSLEER. The CDR3 loop spans 15 amino acids. Germline trimming cut 2 bases from V and 3 bases from J; bases unmatched to any gene: 4. CDR3 protein: CASSQSSGGFYEQYF. CDR3 bases: TGCGCCAGCAGCCAATCTAGCGGGGGCTTCTACGAGCAGTACTTC.

This clonotype was recorded at least ten times. The chain recombines TRBV3-1 with TRBJ2-7, with unresolved D. CDR1 is LGHDT, CDR2 YNNKEL, per germline (reference sequence). This CDR3 is built from 13 residues. V was trimmed by 3 bases and J by 4 bases, leaving 10 bases between them. CDR3: CASSQDGPYEQYF. DNA for the CDR3: TGTGCCAGCAGCCAGGACGGCCCTTACGAGCAGTACTTC.

The rearrangement joins TRBV29-1 to TRBJ2-7; tentative D call: TRBD1 (5 bases). The CDR3 contains 13 residues. From germline, CDR1 is SQVTM and CDR2 ANQGSEA. The germline V and J ends were trimmed by 8 bases and 1 base, with 15 bases remaining between them. The DNA of the CDR3 is TGCAGCACATTCTCGGACACGTCCTACGAGCAGTACTTC. Amino acid sequence: CSTFSDTSYEQYF.

This clonotype was recorded a few times. The chain uses TRBV3-1 and TRBJ2-5; possible D gene TRBD1, 5 bases. The better agreement between TRBJ2-7 and the DNA end casts doubt on the J call. The CDR3 sequence is 15 residues long. Germline assignment: CDR1 LGHDT and CDR2 YNNKEL (reference sequence). The CDR3 region is CASSQFQGASYEQYF. Here the CDR3 DNA reads TGTGCCAGCAGCCAATTTCAGGGCGCCTCCTACGAGCAGTACTTC.

V usage is TRBV5-5 and J usage is TRBJ2-3; weak D call: TRBD2 (5 bases). Trimming removed 1 base at V and 8 bases at J, with 26 bases between. Germline assignment: CDR1 SGHKS and CDR2 YYEKEE (reference sequence). The CDR3 is made up of 18 amino acids. CDR3 nucleotides: TGTGCCAGCAGCTTGAGCACGGCGGAGGCAGGCCCTATGGGTACGCAGTATTTT. Translating it yields CASSLSTAEAGPMGTQYF.

This clonotype was recorded a few times. This chain connects TRBV20-1 to TRBJ2-1; D is undetermined. Trimming removed 0 bases from V and 0 bases from J, with 12 bases in between. There are 16 residues in the CDR3. Germline CDR1 and CDR2: DFQATT and SNEGSKA (reference sequence). The CDR3 loop reads CSARDLGGDSYNEQFF. The CDR3 DNA sequence: TGCAGTGCTAGAGATCTGGGCGGAGACTCCTACAATGAGCAGTTCTTC.

This clonotype has a single count. This chain links TRBV12-3 or TRBV12-4 with TRBJ2-5; D may be TRBD1 (6 bases). V lost 4 bases and J 2 bases, leaving 11 bases between the germline ends. CDR3 length equals 14 residues. CDR3 region: CASSWTELQETQYF. In DNA form, the CDR3 reads TGTGCCAGCAGTTGGACAGAACTTCAAGAGACCCAGTACTTC.

This clonotype showed up many times. This sequence joins TRBV12-3 or TRBV12-4 and TRBJ1-2, with 9 bases lining up with TRBD1. The CDR3 length is 14 residues. V gave up 5 bases and J gave up 2 bases; unmatched junction bases: 3. CDR3 region: CASSTGQGNYGYTF. As DNA, the CDR3 is TGTGCCAGCAGTACCGGACAGGGGAACTATGGCTACACCTTC.

In nucleotides, the CDR3 is TGCGCCAGCAGCCAAGATCTAGGGACGGGGAACAATGAGCAGTTCTTC. This encodes CASSQDLGTGNNEQFF. This chain links TRBV4-3 with TRBJ2-1, with D perhaps being TRBD1 or TRBD2 (5 bases each). Germline V gene lookup returns CDR1 LGHNA and CDR2 YSLEER. The CDR3 is made up of 16 amino acids. With 0 bases removed from V and 5 bases from J, the gap between germline ends came to 14 bases.